This T cell receptor (beta chain) was retrieved from a study of CD8+ T cells in alopecia areata. For the study at large: Severity in treated patients was scored by percentage of scalp area affected.

Described treatment: oral pan-JAK inhibitor, 5-10 mg twice daily. The CDR3 covers 15 residues. Trimming removed 0 bases from V and 3 bases from J; junction bases left unmatched: 1. Germline V gene data show CDR1 as SGHDT and CDR2 as YYEEEE. The authors extracted RNA and reverse transcribed it into cDNA as the sequencing template. TCRdb's copy holds only in-frame clones and misses some; the assay was immunoSEQ multiplex PCR. The table shows 90,000 to 150,000 clones, with 50% to 75% occurring only once. The gene calls are TRBV5-6 and TRBJ2-5; 11 bases are a match to TRBD1. The receptor comes from a human donor with alopecia areata. The sample was CD8+ T cells sorted from blood, taken at week 4, from a patient treated with tofacitinib. CDR3: CASSLEGQGEETQYF. The CDR3 nucleotides read TGTGCCAGCAGCTTGGAGGGACAGGGGGAAGAGACCCAGTACTTC.